The entry below gives a single TCR beta chain sequence along with its context. The CDR3 loop spans 14 amino acids. V lost 5 bases and J lost 4, with 11 bases in between. The germline V gene has CDR1 SGHNT and CDR2 YENEEA. This entry comes from a study of blood T cell repertoires in COVID-19. At the level of the study: Samples representing acute and convalescent COVID-19 were sourced from the United States, Italy and Spain. T cells, B-cell-depleted T cells, or PBMCs supplied cDNA or gDNA.

The data were produced by immunoSEQ multiplex PCR, yet TCRdb's version contains in-frame clones alone and is incomplete. The data hold 130,000 to 150,000 clones, with approximately 90% observed a single time. This receptor was identified in a human donor in a cohort sampled during active COVID-19. Sequencing input: peripheral blood. This chain connects TRBV11-3 to TRBJ2-2; tentatively, D is TRBD1 (6 bases). The DNA of the CDR3 is TGTGCCAGCAGCGAACAGGGTCGCACCGGGGAGCTGTTTTTT. It is translated as CASSEQGRTGELFF.